These 9 T cell receptor beta chains share one sample of origin, sequenced in a study of blood T cell repertoires in COVID-19. Assay used: immunoSEQ multiplex PCR; TCRdb lists only in-frame clones, some missing. The sample has tens of thousands of clones, roughly 81% seen once; the top ten hold 20% to 25%. Sequencing was carried out using peripheral blood. All receptors come from a woman between 65 and 79 years old with acute or convalescent COVID-19.

This clone appeared a single time. The rearrangement links TRBV10-3 to TRBJ2-5; TRBD2 matches 7 bases. Germline loops: CDR1 ENHRY, CDR2 SYGVKD. Unmatched junction bases numbered 5, after V lost 2 bases and J lost 5 bases. There are 14 residues in the CDR3. The DNA of the CDR3 is TGTGCCATCAGTGAGAGGGGCGGGAGTGAGACCCAGTACTTC. This translates into CAISERGGSETQYF.

This sequence joins TRBV6-1 and TRBJ2-5, with a weak D call TRBD2 (5 bases). Germline CDR1 is MNHNS and CDR2 is SASEGT. V was trimmed by 2 bases and J by 2 bases, leaving 9 bases between them. The CDR3 loop spans 14 amino acids. Here the CDR3 reads CASSETQRQETQYF. The CDR3 DNA follows: TGTGCCAGCAGTGAAACCCAGCGGCAAGAGACCCAGTACTTC.

This clone was seen a single time. The rearrangement links TRBV28 to TRBJ1-5, with 7 bases identical to TRBD1. Germline V gene lookup returns CDR1 MDHEN and CDR2 SYDVKM. This CDR3 has 15 amino acids. V lost 5 bases, J lost 1 base, and 5 bases stayed unmatched. In nucleotides, the CDR3 is TGTGCCAGCAGTCGCGGACAGGCGAGCAATCAGCCCCAGCATTTT. Translation gives CASSRGQASNQPQHF.

V gene TRBV14 combines with J gene TRBJ2-1; D possibly corresponds to TRBD1 (6 bases). The CDR3 sequence is 13 residues long. CDR1 is SGHDN, CDR2 FVKESK, per germline. Deletions cut 1 base from V and 7 bases from J, with 8 bases between. CDR3 in DNA: TGTGCCAGCAGCCAAGTGAGGGGGAATGAGCAGTTCTTC. Its protein product is CASSQVRGNEQFF.

This clone has only a few counts. This sequence joins TRBV2 and TRBJ2-1, with 10 bases matching TRBD2. The CDR3 runs to 16 residues. V was pared by 3 bases and J by 9 bases, with 11 bases of the junction left unmatched. Germline lookup yields CDR1 SNHLY and CDR2 FYNNEI. DNA for the CDR3: TGTGCCAGCAGTGAGGAAGCGGGAGGGCGTGGGGGTGAGCAGTTCTTC. Translation: CASSEEAGGRGGEQFF. Full variable domain (remainder filled in from reference TRBV2 and TRBJ2-1): EPEVTQTPSHQVTQMGQEVILRCVPISNHLYFYWYRQILGQKVEFLVSFYNNEISEKSEIFDDQFSVERPDGSNFTLKIRSTKLEDSAMYFCASSEEAGGRGGEQFFGPGTRLTVL.

The V gene is TRBV19, the J gene TRBJ1-1, with TRBD1 identical over 10 bases. J lost 5 bases, V lost 11 bases, and 8 bases had no gene match. CDR3 length: 13 amino acids. The germline gives CDR1 LNHDA, CDR2 SQIVND (reference sequence). CDR3 bases: TGTGCCGTACGGACAGGGGGAAGTACTGAAGCTTTCTTT. Protein: CAVRTGGSTEAFF.

The chain combines TRBV6-5 with TRBJ2-2; 8 bases are a match to TRBD2. V trimming: 7 bases; J trimming: 4 bases; junction bases outside the gene matches: 5. CDR3 length: 14 residues. Germline lookup yields CDR1 MNHEY and CDR2 SVGAGI. CDR3 coding DNA: TGTGCCAGCAAACGGCGGGAGGTCACCGGGGAGCTGTTTTTT. Translated, it gives CASKRREVTGELFF.

V is TRBV5-8 and J is TRBJ1-5; TRBD1 aligns across 7 bases. V gave up 1 base and J gave up 5 bases; unmatched junction bases: 6. Germline-derived CDR1 and CDR2 are SGHTS and YDEGEE. This CDR3 comprises 15 residues. CDR3 in DNA: TGTGCCAGCAGCTTGCAGAACAGGGGATATCAGCCCCAGCATTTT. Its protein is CASSLQNRGYQPQHF.

The chain is built from TRBV7-9 and TRBJ2-7, with a tentative D call TRBD1 (5 bases). The V and J ends lost 8 bases and 1 base respectively, with 18 bases between them. The CDR3 length is 15 residues. Germline assignment: CDR1 SEHNR and CDR2 FQNEAQ (reference sequence). CDR3 residues: CASPPPGYESYEQYF. The CDR3 DNA follows: TGTGCCAGCCCGCCGCCAGGGTATGAGTCCTACGAGCAGTACTTC.